There are a few counts of the clone carrying this TCR beta chain. Its antigen is currently unknown. Here immunoSEQ multiplex PCR was the method, and the copy in TCRdb shows in-frame clones only, minus some. Counted here are 80,000 or so clones, approximately 80% occurring once; the ten biggest clones make up about 1.8%. Germline trimming cut 3 bases from V and 4 bases from J; bases unmatched to any gene: 8. Germline V CDR1 and CDR2: MDHEN, SYDVKM. This CDR3 has 15 amino acids. This specimen belongs to a study of OX40 agonist ivuxolimab in advanced cancers. Study conclusions and caveats: Among T cells, CD8+ cells averaged more expanded clones than CD4+ cells.

The clonotype comes from an adult with an advanced solid tumor such as melanoma, head and neck, liver or kidney cancer. The V and J genes are TRBV28 and TRBJ1-1, with TRBD1 identical over 7 bases. The sequencing here drew on CD4+ or CD8+ T cells sorted from blood, taken in a trial of the OX40 agonist ivuxolimab. The CDR3 protein is CASSFGRGFGTEAFF. The CDR3 DNA sequence: TGTGCCAGCAGTTTTGGCAGGGGGTTTGGCACTGAAGCTTTCTTT.